One and the same sample provided the 15 T cell receptor beta chains below, sequenced in a study of OX40 agonist ivuxolimab in advanced cancers. Sequencing used immunoSEQ multiplex PCR; TCRdb keeps in-frame clones, though not all of them. The sample has roughly 150,000 clones, 94% seen once. The specimen comprised CD4+ or CD8+ T cells sorted from blood, sampled in a trial of the OX40 agonist ivuxolimab. The origin of the receptors is an adult with an advanced solid tumor such as melanoma, head and neck, liver or kidney cancer.

Details on this clone: Other DNA variants within this sample encode the same CDR3. This chain's CDR3 is CASSTDRGAYEQYF. In DNA form, the CDR3 reads TGTGCCAGTAGTACGGACAGGGGGGCCTACGAGCAGTACTTC. J is TRBJ2-7 and V is TRBV19, with 10 nucleotides matching TRBD1. Losses at the gene ends were 4 bases for V and 2 bases for J; bases not matched to a gene: 2. CDR1 is LNHDA, CDR2 SQIVND, per germline (reference sequence). The CDR3 is made up of 14 amino acids.

This rearrangement joins TRBV18 to TRBJ2-3; 8 nucleotides agree with TRBD1. CDR1 and CDR2 from the germline V gene are KGHSH and LQKENI. The CDR3 is 15 amino acids. The junction had 5 bases not matched to a gene; V was cut back by 3 bases and J by 3 bases. CDR3 coding DNA: TGTGCCAGCTCACCCCCAGGGGGCGGGACAGATACGCAGTATTTT. It yields the protein CASSPPGGGTDTQYF.

The CDR3 DNA sequence: TGTGCCAGCTCACCACCTGGGGGCCACGTGGATGAGCAGTTCTTC. Its translation is CASSPPGGHVDEQFF. V is TRBV18 and J is TRBJ2-1, with a possible D match to TRBD1 (6 bases). Per the germline V gene, CDR1 is KGHSH and CDR2 is LQKENI. V shed 0 bases and J shed 8 bases, with 14 bases lying between them. The CDR3 sequence is 15 residues long.

The chain employs TRBV11-2 and TRBJ1-6; tentatively, D is TRBD1 (5 bases). Germline V gene data show CDR1 as SGHAT and CDR2 as FQNNGV. This CDR3 has 15 residues. Between the trimmed V and J ends, which lost 3 bases and 4 bases, there was a span of 10 bases. CDR3: CASSFRDGYNSPLHF. The CDR3 nucleotides read TGTGCCAGCAGCTTCCGGGACGGGTATAATTCACCCCTCCACTTT.

This clone was seen a single time. The V call is TRBV2, the J call TRBJ2-3; D ambiguous. This CDR3 contains 15 residues. Germline assignment: CDR1 SNHLY and CDR2 FYNNEI. The V gene lost 3 bases and the J gene lost 1 base, with 11 bases spanning the gap. CDR3 region: CASSDRVVRTDTQYF. For the CDR3, the DNA is TGTGCCAGCAGTGATAGGGTAGTGCGCACAGATACGCAGTATTTT. Based on the CDR3 plus reference TRBV2 and TRBJ2-3, the full variable domain is EPEVTQTPSHQVTQMGQEVILRCVPISNHLYFYWYRQILGQKVEFLVSFYNNEISEKSEIFDDQFSVERPDGSNFTLKIRSTKLEDSAMYFCASSDRVVRTDTQYFGPGTRLTVL.

This sequence joins TRBV19 and TRBJ1-5; D ambiguous. In germline, CDR1 is LNHDA, CDR2 SQIVND (reference sequence). Deletions cut 0 bases from V and 0 bases from J, with 15 bases between. The CDR3 consists of 18 residues. The CDR3 DNA reads TGTGCCAGTAGTATAGATTGGGCGACCAGCTATAGCAATCAGCCCCAGCATTTT. The encoded protein is CASSIDWATSYSNQPQHF.

This chain uses TRBV2 with TRBJ1-2, with 11 bases lining up with TRBD1. Germline values: CDR1 SNHLY, CDR2 FYNNEI. The CDR3 contains 16 residues. Germline trimming cut 3 bases from V and 8 bases from J; bases unmatched to any gene: 11. The CDR3 coding sequence is TGTGCCAGCAGTGAGTGGAGGACAGGGGGCTCCCAGGGCTACACCTTC. Protein product: CASSEWRTGGSQGYTF.

The chain couples TRBV7-2 to TRBJ2-7; maybe TRBD2 (5 bases). This CDR3 region has 14 residues. V was shortened by 5 bases and J by 2 bases, with 13 bases between the two germline ends. Germline values: CDR1 SGHTA, CDR2 FQGNSA. The DNA of the CDR3 is TGTGCCAGCAGCCCCGGGATTCCTCCCTACGAGCAGTACTTC. Protein sequence: CASSPGIPPYEQYF. The entire variable domain, with the rest obtained from reference TRBV7-2 and TRBJ2-7, is as follows: GAGVSQSPSNKVTEKGKDVELRCDPISGHTALYWYRQSLGQGLEFLIYFQGNSAPDKSGLPSDRFSAERTGGSVSTLTIQRTQQEDSAVYLCASSPGIPPYEQYFGPGTRLTVT.

The chain joins TRBV10-1 to TRBJ2-3; TRBD1 aligns across 7 bases. The germline V gene encodes CDR1 WNHNN and CDR2 SYGVQD (reference sequence). Trimming took 6 bases from V and 3 from J; bases not matched to a gene: 3. This CDR3 has 13 amino acids. The CDR3 nucleotides read TGCGCCAGCAGCAGGACAGGAACAGATACGCAGTATTTT. Protein: CASSRTGTDTQYF.

The chain is built from TRBV11-2 and TRBJ2-7; D not resolved. The CDR3 consists of 13 residues. V was pared by 7 bases and J by 2 bases, with 12 bases between. Germline loops: CDR1 SGHAT, CDR2 FQNNGV. CDR3 nucleotide sequence: TGTGCCAGCACCCCGGGTAACGCCTACGAGCAGTACTTC. This gives the protein CASTPGNAYEQYF. The full variable domain, completed using reference TRBV11-2 and TRBJ2-7, is EAGVAQSPRYKIIEKRQSVAFWCNPISGHATLYWYQQILGQGPKLLIQFQNNGVVDDSQLPKDRFSAERLKGVDSTLKIQPAKLEDSAVYLCASTPGNAYEQYFGPGTRLTVT.

The chain is built from TRBV4-3 and TRBJ1-1, with 9 bases aligning to TRBD1. Unmatched junction bases numbered 7, after V lost 2 bases and J lost 6 bases. The CDR3 consists of 15 residues. Per the germline V gene, CDR1 is LGHNA and CDR2 is YSLEER. The CDR3 protein is CASSQTDRGRAEAFF. In nucleotides, the CDR3 is TGCGCCAGCAGCCAAACGGACAGGGGTCGGGCTGAAGCTTTCTTT.

The chain combines TRBV4-3 with TRBJ1-2; the D is unclear. This CDR3 region has 15 residues. Trimming left V 1 base short and J 0 bases short, with 9 bases between. Germline assignment: CDR1 LGHNA and CDR2 YSLEER. The CDR3 nucleotides read TGCGCCAGCAGCCAAGGTCGGAGTACTAACTATGGCTACACCTTC. Protein: CASSQGRSTNYGYTF.

The genes are TRBV4-3 and TRBJ2-5, with D possibly TRBD2 on 6 matching bases. V dropped 1 base and J dropped 4 bases, with 10 bases sitting between them. Germline V gene data show CDR1 as LGHNA and CDR2 as YSLEER. CDR3 size: 14 residues. CDR3 in DNA: TGCGCCAGCAGCCAAGGTGTGGGAGGAGAGACCCAGTACTTC. Translated: CASSQGVGGETQYF.

The chain carries TRBV6-1 and TRBJ1-2, with D possibly TRBD1 on 5 matching bases. Between the trimmed V and J ends, which lost 3 bases and 4 bases, there was a span of 9 bases. This CDR3 has 13 amino acids. Germline V CDR1 and CDR2: MNHNS, SASEGT. The CDR3 DNA follows: TGTGCCAGCAGTGAGGGGGATGGCTATGGCTACACCTTC. Translation gives CASSEGDGYGYTF.

A word on this clone: The junction shows a germline mismatch at one end, possibly a read error. Other DNA sequences in the sample encode the same CDR3. This sequence joins TRBV6-1 and TRBJ1-2, with 8 bases that match TRBD1. CDR1 MNHNS and CDR2 SASEGT come from the germline V gene. This CDR3 region has 14 residues. CDR3 region: CASIPGTGGYGYTF. CDR3 DNA: TGTGCCAGCATCCCCGGGACAGGAGGCTATGGCTACACCTTT.